The 12 T cell receptor beta chains below all came from one sample that was sequenced in a study of shared clonotypes between healthy human individuals. Clones were read by immunoSEQ multiplex PCR, and TCRdb kept only the in-frame ones, dropping some. Of fewer than 2.5 million clones in the sample, 93% were seen once. The specimen sequenced was naive CD4+ T cells from PBMCs. Noted subset: CD45RA+ positively selected. These receptors were collected from a man younger than 30 in good health. Some clones in this sample may be carry-over from other donors' samples.

The V call is TRBV10-3, the J call TRBJ1-1, with a tentative D call TRBD1 (6 bases). Trimming took 4 bases from V and 3 from J, leaving 15 bases between them. Germline-derived CDR1 and CDR2 are ENHRY and SYGVKD. CDR3 length: 15 amino acids. The CDR3 DNA is TGTGCCATCAGTGGGGTCGGGGGCGGTGACACTGAAGCTTTCTTT. Its protein product is CAISGVGGGDTEAFF.

This rearrangement joins TRBV30 to TRBJ2-7, with a possible D match to TRBD1 (6 bases). Germline CDR1 is GTSNPN and CDR2 is SVGIG (reference sequence). The CDR3 runs to 14 residues. The V end was cut by 7 bases, the J end by 2 bases, with 18 bases between. The CDR3 nucleotides are TGTGCCTATCTTCCTTACAGGGTAACCTACGAGCAGTACTTC. This codes for CAYLPYRVTYEQYF.

CDR3 in amino acids: CAWRDRGHRGQETQYF. In DNA, the CDR3 is TGTGCCTGGAGGGACAGGGGGCATCGGGGCCAAGAGACCCAGTACTTC. V and J are TRBV30 and TRBJ2-5; 11 nucleotides agree with TRBD1. The CDR3 is 16 amino acids. CDR1 is GTSNPN and CDR2 is SVGIG in the germline V gene (reference sequence). J lost 1 base, V lost 3 bases, and 7 bases had no gene match.

This clone was seen just once. The gene calls are TRBV5-1 and TRBJ2-7, with 8 bases fitting TRBD2. V lost 0 bases and J lost 2; bases outside the gene matches: 4. The germline gives CDR1 SGHRS, CDR2 YFSETQ. The CDR3 sequence is 15 residues long. The CDR3 DNA sequence: TGCGCCAGCAGCTTGGGGACTAGCCGAGCCTACGAGCAGTACTTC. Amino acids: CASSLGTSRAYEQYF.

The J gene is TRBJ2-7, the V gene TRBV29-1; 7 positions agree with TRBD1. V was pared by 4 bases and J by 4 bases, with 10 bases of the junction left unmatched. CDR3 length: 14 residues. From germline, CDR1 is SQVTM and CDR2 ANQGSEA. Written as DNA, the CDR3 is TGCAGCGTTGCCCATGGAACAGGGGAGTACGAGCAGTACTTC. Amino acid sequence: CSVAHGTGEYEQYF.

A single count supports this clone. This chain uses TRBV9 with TRBJ1-3; D gene ambiguous. The CDR3 is 12 amino acids. Trimming cost V 7 bases and J 4 bases, with 9 bases left between them. Germline V gene data show CDR1 as SGDLS and CDR2 as YYNGEE. The CDR3 loop reads CASGPSGNTIYF. The CDR3 DNA sequence: TGTGCCAGCGGCCCTTCCGGAAACACCATATATTTT.

The chain combines TRBV13 with TRBJ1-5; TRBD1 matches 9 bases. The V gene end was trimmed by 4 bases and the J gene end by 6 bases; junction bases not matched to a gene: 13. The CDR3 extends over 17 amino acids. Germline V CDR1 and CDR2: PRHDT, FYEKMQ (reference sequence). CDR3 DNA sequence: TGTGCCAGCAGCTCTAGCAGCTGGACAGGGGTTCTTCAGCCCCAGCATTTT. Translated: CASSSSSWTGVLQPQHF. Combining the CDR3 with reference TRBV13 and TRBJ1-5 gives the whole variable domain AAGVIQSPRHLIKEKRETATLKCYPIPRHDTVYWYQQGPGQDPQFLISFYEKMQSDKGSIPDRFSAQQFSDYHSELNMSSLELGDSALYFCASSSSSWTGVLQPQHFGDGTRLSIL.

The rearrangement joins TRBV18 to TRBJ1-5; TRBD1 matches 8 bases. Trimming cost V 1 base and J 1 base; bases outside gene matches: 6. The CDR3 is made up of 17 amino acids. CDR1 is KGHSH and CDR2 is LQKENI in the germline V gene. In DNA, the CDR3 is TGTGCCAGCTCACCACTTGACAGGGGAAGAAGCAATCAGCCCCAGCATTTT. Residues: CASSPLDRGRSNQPQHF.

V and J are TRBV28 and TRBJ1-1, with 10 bases fitting TRBD1. The CDR3 is made up of 14 amino acids. The germline gives CDR1 MDHEN, CDR2 SYDVKM. Losses at the gene ends were 4 bases for V and 5 bases for J; bases not matched to a gene: 4. The CDR3 nucleotides are TGTGCCAGCAGTTGGACAGGGGGAGAAACTGAAGCTTTCTTT. It is translated as CASSWTGGETEAFF.

The chain links TRBV18 to TRBJ2-5; 8 bases fit TRBD1. CDR1 and CDR2 from the germline V gene are KGHSH and LQKENI. The CDR3 loop spans 15 amino acids. V was pared by 6 bases and J by 5 bases, with 11 bases of the junction left unmatched. CDR3 in DNA: TGTGCCAGCTCGTCTCAGGGGGCAATAATGGAGACCCAGTACTTC. Translation gives CASSSQGAIMETQYF. Looking up the rest from reference TRBV18 and TRBJ2-5 gives the full variable domain: NAGVMQNPRHLVRRRGQEARLRCSPMKGHSHVYWYRQLPEEGLKFMVYLQKENIIDESGMPKERFSAEFPKEGPSILRIQQVVRGDSAAYFCASSSQGAIMETQYFGPGTRLLVL.

The CDR3 reads CASSYEGAVHGELFF. The CDR3 DNA reads TGTGCCAGCAGCTACGAGGGGGCGGTGCACGGGGAGCTGTTTTTT. V usage is TRBV7-6 and J usage is TRBJ2-2; 7 nucleotides agree with TRBD1. Germline loops: CDR1 SGHVS, CDR2 FNYEAQ. The CDR3 length is 15 residues. V trimming: 4 bases; J trimming: 7 bases; junction bases outside the gene matches: 9.

The CDR3 sequence: CSGHTGADTQYF. For the CDR3, the DNA is TGCAGCGGGCACACAGGGGCAGATACGCAGTATTTT. The chain links TRBV29-1 to TRBJ2-3, with 7 bases lining up with TRBD1. Germline V CDR1 and CDR2: SQVTM, ANQGSEA. CDR3 length: 12 amino acids. Trimming at V came to 7 bases and at J to 4 bases, leaving 5 bases not matched to a gene.